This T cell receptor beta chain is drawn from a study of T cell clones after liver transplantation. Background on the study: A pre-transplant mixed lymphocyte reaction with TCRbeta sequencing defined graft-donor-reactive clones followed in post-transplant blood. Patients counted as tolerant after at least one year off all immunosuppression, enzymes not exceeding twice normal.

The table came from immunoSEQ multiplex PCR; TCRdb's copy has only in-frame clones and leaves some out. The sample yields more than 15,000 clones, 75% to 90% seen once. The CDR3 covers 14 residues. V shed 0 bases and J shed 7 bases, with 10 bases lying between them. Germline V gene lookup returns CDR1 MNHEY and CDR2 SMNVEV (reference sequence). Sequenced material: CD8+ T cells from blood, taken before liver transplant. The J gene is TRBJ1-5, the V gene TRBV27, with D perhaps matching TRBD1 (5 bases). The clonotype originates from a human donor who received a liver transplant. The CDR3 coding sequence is TGTGCCAGCAGTTTATCTGGGGGTTGGCAGCCCCAGCATTTT. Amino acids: CASSLSGGWQPQHF.